Sequencing of this T cell receptor beta chain was carried out in a study of T cells in Graves' hyperthyroidism and ophthalmopathy. The CDR3 length is 12 residues. Researchers took RNA transcripts and amplified the TCR beta CDR3 regions from them. The primer set for the first-round RT-PCR of the TCR CDR3 was HTBI. TCRdb re-analysed the multiplex PCR reads in MiXCR, keeping a single row per CDR3 protein. In the table there are under 650,000 distinct CDR3 sequences, around 15% of which are singletons. On this clonotype: This could be a read error, since a much larger clone is one nucleotide away.

The sequence derives from a woman in her twenties or thirties with Graves' hyperthyroidism. The sample comprised blood. The V gene is TRBV12-3 or TRBV12-4, the J gene TRBJ2-7, with D possibly being TRBD2 (5 bases). The CDR3 loop is CTSTGEPYEQYF. The DNA of the CDR3 is TGTACCAGCACCGGGGAGCCCTACGAGCAGTACTTC.